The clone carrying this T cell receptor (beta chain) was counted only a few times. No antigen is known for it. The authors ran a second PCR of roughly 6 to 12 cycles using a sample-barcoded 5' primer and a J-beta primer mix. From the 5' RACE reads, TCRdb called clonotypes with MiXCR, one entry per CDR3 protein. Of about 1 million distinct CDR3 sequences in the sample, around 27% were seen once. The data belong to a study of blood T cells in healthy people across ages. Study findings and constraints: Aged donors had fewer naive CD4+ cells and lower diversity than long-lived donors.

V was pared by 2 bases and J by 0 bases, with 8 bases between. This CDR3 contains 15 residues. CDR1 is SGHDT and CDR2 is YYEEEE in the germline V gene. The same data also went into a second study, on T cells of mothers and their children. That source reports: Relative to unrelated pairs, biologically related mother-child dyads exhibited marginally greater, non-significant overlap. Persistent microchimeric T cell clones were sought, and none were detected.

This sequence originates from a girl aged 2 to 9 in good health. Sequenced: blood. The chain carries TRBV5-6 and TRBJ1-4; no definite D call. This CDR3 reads CASSFLEATNEKLFF. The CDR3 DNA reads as TGTGCCAGCAGCTTCCTCGAGGCAACTAATGAAAAACTGTTTTTT.